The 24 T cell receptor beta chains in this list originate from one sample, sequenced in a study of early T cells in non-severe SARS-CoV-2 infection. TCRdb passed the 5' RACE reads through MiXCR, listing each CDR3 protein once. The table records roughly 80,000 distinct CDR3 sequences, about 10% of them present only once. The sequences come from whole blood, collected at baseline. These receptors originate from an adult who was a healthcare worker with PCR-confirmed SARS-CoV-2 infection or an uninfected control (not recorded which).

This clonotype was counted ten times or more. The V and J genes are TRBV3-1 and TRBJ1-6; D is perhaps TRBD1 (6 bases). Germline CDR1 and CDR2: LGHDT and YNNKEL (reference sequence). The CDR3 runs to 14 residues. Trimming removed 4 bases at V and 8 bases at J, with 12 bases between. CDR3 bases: TGTGCCAGCAGCCGGGACAACGCATATTCACCCCTCCACTTT. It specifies CASSRDNAYSPLHF.

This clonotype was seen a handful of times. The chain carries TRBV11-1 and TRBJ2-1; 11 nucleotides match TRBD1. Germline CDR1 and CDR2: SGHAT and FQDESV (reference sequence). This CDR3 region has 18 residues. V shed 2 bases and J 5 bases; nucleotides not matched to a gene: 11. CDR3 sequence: CASSLWDFAGQGDNEQFF. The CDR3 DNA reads TGTGCCAGCAGCTTATGGGATTTTGCGGGACAGGGGGACAATGAGCAGTTCTTC.

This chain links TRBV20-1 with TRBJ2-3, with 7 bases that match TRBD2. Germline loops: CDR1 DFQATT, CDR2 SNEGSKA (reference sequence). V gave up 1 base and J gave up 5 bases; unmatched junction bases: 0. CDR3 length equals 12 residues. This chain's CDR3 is CSARGGRDTQYF. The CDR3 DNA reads TGCAGTGCTAGAGGCGGGAGAGATACGCAGTATTTT.

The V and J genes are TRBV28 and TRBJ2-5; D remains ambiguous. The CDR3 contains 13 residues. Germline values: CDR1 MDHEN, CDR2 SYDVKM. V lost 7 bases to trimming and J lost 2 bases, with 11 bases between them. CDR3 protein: CASTPGRQETQYF. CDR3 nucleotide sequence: TGTGCCAGCACCCCCGGCCGTCAAGAGACCCAGTACTTC.

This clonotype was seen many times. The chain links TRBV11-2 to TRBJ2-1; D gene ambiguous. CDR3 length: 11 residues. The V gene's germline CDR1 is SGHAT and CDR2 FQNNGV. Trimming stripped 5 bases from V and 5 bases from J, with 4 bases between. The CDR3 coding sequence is TGTGCCAGCAGCCAAAACAATGAGCAGTTCTTC. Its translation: CASSQNNEQFF.

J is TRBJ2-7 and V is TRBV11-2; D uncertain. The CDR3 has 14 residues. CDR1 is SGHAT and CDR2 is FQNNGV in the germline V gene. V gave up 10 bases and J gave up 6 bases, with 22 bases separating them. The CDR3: CATTPPGFPAEQYF. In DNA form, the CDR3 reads TGTGCCACCACTCCCCCCGGGTTCCCCGCCGAGCAGTACTTC.

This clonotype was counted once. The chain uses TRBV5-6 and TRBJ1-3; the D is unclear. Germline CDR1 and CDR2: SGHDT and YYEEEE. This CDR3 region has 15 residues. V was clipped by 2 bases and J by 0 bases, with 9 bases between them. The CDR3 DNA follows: TGTGCCAGCAGCTTAACAGTGCTCTCTGGAAACACCATATATTTT. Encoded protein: CASSLTVLSGNTIYF.

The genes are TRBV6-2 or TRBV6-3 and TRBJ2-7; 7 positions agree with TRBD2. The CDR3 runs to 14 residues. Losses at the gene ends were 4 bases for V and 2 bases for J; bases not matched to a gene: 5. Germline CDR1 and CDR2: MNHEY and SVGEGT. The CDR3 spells CASSSRAGTYEQYF. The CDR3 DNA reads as TGTGCCAGCAGTTCTCGAGCGGGAACCTACGAGCAGTACTTC.

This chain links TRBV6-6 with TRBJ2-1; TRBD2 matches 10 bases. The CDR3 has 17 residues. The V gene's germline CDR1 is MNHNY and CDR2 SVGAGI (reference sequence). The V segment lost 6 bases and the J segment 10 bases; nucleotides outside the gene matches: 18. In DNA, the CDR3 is TGTGCCAGCAGCCCTCACGAGCGGGGGGGCCGGGTCAGAGAGCAGTTCTTC. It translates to CASSPHERGGRVREQFF.

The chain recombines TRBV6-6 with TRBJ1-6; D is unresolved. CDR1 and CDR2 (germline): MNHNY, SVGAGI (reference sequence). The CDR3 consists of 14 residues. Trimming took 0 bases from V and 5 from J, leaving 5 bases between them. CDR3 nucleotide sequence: TGTGCCAGCAGTTACTCAGGGCATAATTCACCCCTCCACTTT. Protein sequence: CASSYSGHNSPLHF.

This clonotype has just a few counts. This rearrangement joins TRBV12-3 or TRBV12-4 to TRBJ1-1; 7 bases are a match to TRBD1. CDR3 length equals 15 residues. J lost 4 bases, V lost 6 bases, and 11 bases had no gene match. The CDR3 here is CASRSLGQASTEAFF. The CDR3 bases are TGTGCCAGCAGATCCCTTGGACAGGCGAGCACTGAAGCTTTCTTT.

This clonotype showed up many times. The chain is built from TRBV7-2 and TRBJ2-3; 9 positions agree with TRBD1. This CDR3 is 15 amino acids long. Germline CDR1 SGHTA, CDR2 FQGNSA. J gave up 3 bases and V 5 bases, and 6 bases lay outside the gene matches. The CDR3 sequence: CASSHGTGFTDTQYF. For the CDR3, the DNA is TGTGCCAGCAGCCACGGGACAGGGTTTACAGATACGCAGTATTTT.

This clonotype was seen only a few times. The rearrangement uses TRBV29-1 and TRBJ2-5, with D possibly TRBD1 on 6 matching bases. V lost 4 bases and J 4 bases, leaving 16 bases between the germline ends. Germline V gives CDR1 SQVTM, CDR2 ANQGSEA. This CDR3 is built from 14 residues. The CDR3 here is CSVGIRGVGETQYF. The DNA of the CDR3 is TGCAGCGTTGGAATCAGGGGAGTTGGAGAGACCCAGTACTTC. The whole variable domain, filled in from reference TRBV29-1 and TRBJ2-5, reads SAVISQKPSRDICQRGTSLTIQCQVDSQVTMMFWYRQQPGQSLTLIATANQGSEATYESGFVIDKFPISRPNLTFSTLTVSNMSPEDSSIYLCSVGIRGVGETQYFGPGTRLLVL.

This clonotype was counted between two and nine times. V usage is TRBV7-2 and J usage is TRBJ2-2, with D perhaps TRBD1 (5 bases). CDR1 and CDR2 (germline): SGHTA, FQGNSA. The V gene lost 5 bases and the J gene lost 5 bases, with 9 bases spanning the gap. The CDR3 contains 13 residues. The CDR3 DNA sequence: TGTGCCAGCAGCCGAGCAGGGACCGGGGAGCTGTTTTTT. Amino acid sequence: CASSRAGTGELFF.

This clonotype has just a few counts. Here the CDR3 DNA reads TGTGCCAGCAGCCCCGCCACCCTCTATGGCTACACCTTC. This encodes CASSPATLYGYTF. The gene calls are TRBV7-2 and TRBJ1-2; D not resolved. Germline V gene sequence: CDR1 SGHTA, CDR2 FQGNSA. This CDR3 region has 13 residues. V was shortened by 5 bases and J by 4 bases, with 11 bases between the two germline ends.

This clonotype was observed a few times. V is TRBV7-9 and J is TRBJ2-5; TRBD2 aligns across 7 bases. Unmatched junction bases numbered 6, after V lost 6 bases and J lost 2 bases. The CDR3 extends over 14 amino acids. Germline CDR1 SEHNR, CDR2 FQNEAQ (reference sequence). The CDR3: CASSPGLTQETQYF. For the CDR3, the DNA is TGTGCCAGCAGTCCGGGACTAACGCAAGAGACCCAGTACTTC.

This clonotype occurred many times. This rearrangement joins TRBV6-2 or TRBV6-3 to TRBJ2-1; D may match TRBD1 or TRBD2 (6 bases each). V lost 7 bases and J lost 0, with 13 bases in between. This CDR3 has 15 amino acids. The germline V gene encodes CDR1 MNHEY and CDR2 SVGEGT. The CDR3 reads CASTEGGISYNEQFF. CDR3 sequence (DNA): TGTGCCAGCACCGAAGGGGGGATCTCCTACAATGAGCAGTTCTTC.

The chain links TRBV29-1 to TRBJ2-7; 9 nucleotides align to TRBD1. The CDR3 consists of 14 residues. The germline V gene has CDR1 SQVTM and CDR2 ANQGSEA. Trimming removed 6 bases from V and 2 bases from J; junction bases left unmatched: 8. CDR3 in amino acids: CSVQKQGATYEQYF. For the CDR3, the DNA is TGCAGCGTCCAAAAACAGGGGGCAACCTACGAGCAGTACTTC.

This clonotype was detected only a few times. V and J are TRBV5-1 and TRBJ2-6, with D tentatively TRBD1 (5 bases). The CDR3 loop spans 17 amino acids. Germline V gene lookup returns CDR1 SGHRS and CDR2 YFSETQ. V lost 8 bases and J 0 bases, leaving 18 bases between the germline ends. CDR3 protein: CARPRDSFSSGANVLTF. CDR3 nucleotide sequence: TGCGCCAGGCCTCGAGACAGCTTCAGCTCTGGGGCCAACGTCCTGACTTTC. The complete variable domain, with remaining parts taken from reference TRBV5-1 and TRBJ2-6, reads KAGVTQTPRYLIKTRGQQVTLSCSPISGHRSVSWYQQTPGQGLQFLFEYFSETQRNKGNFPGRFSGRQFSNSRSEMNVSTLELGDSALYLCARPRDSFSSGANVLTFGAGSRLTVL.

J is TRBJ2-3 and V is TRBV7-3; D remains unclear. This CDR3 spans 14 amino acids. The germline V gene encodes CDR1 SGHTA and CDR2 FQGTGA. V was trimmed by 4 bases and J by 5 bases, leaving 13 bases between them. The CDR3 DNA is TGTGCCAGCAGCTCCTCACGCCCACTAGATACGCAGTATTTT. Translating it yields CASSSSRPLDTQYF.

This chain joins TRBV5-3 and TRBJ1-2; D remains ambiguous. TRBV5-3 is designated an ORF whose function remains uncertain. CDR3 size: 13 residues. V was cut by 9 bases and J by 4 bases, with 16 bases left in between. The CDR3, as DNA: TGTGCCATATCTGGAAGGGCAGGCTATGGCTACACCTTC. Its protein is CAISGRAGYGYTF.

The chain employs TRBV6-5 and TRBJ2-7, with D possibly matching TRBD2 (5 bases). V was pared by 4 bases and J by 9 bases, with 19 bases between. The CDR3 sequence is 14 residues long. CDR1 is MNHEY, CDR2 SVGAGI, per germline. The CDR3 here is CASSSPGTEMGQYF. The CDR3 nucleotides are TGTGCCAGCAGTTCCCCGGGAACGGAGATGGGGCAGTACTTC.

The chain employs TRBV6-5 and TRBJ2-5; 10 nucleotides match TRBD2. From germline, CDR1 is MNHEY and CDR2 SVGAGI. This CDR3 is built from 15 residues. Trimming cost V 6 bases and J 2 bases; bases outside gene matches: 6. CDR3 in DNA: TGTGCCAGCAGGCGCCCTAGCGGGGGACAAGAGACCCAGTACTTC. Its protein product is CASRRPSGGQETQYF.

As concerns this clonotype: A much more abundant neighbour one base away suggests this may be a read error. CDR3 coding DNA: TGTGACAGCAGCTTAGACGGAACAGGGAGTTCACCCCTCCACTTT. This sequence encodes CDSSLDGTGSSPLHF. The rearrangement uses TRBV7-3 and TRBJ1-6; possible D gene TRBD1, 6 bases. Per germline, CDR1 SGHTA and CDR2 FQGTGA. This CDR3 contains 15 residues.